The 15 T cell receptor beta chains presented below share a single source sample, sequenced in a study of blood T cell repertoires in COVID-19. Produced via immunoSEQ multiplex PCR; TCRdb's table is partial and in-frame only. The repertoire has more than 200,000 clones, 75% to 85% of them found once; the top ten carry 8% to 10%. Sequencing was done on a sample of peripheral blood. The receptors shown here come from a woman of 80 years or more with COVID-19, enrolled during active disease.

As for this clone: Sequence at one end of the junction differs from germline and may be a read error. This chain connects TRBV29-1 to TRBJ1-5, with 7 bases lining up with TRBD1. The germline V gene encodes CDR1 SQVTM and CDR2 ANQGSEA. The CDR3 runs 12 residues. CDR3 bases: TGCAGCGTTGGGGACAGCAATCGGCCCCAGCATTTT. This translates into CSVGDSNRPQHF.

The chain has TRBV18 and TRBJ2-5; D call uncertain. The length of the CDR3 is 13 residues. CDR1 and CDR2 (germline): KGHSH, LQKENI. V dropped 6 bases and J dropped 4 bases, with 12 bases sitting between them. The CDR3 reads CASSISLGETQYF. In DNA, the CDR3 is TGTGCCAGCTCGATTTCCCTAGGAGAGACCCAGTACTTC.

This clone was seen more than once but under ten times. The chain carries TRBV27 and TRBJ2-7, with 7 bases aligning to TRBD2. Per the germline V gene, CDR1 is MNHEY and CDR2 is SMNVEV (reference sequence). V was clipped by 5 bases and J by 5 bases; unmatched bases: 12. The CDR3 contains 15 residues. In DNA, the CDR3 is TGTGCCAGCAGTCCACTTAAGGCGGGAGCCGACGAGCAGTACTTC. Residues: CASSPLKAGADEQYF.

The DNA for the CDR3 is TGCGCCAGCAGCCAGTTGGTCGGGCCGGGGAAAACCGGAAACACCATATATTTT. This sequence encodes CASSQLVGPGKTGNTIYF. The chain carries TRBV4-1 and TRBJ1-3; D ambiguous. V dropped 3 bases and J dropped 4 bases, with 22 bases sitting between them. The CDR3 is made up of 18 amino acids. The V gene's germline CDR1 is MGHRA and CDR2 YSYEKL.

This chain connects TRBV27 to TRBJ1-2, with TRBD1 identical over 7 bases. Germline lookup yields CDR1 MNHEY and CDR2 SMNVEV (reference sequence). Trimming removed 6 bases from V and 0 bases from J; junction bases left unmatched: 4. This CDR3 is 14 amino acids long. The CDR3 loop is CASRAGGANYGYTF. The CDR3 coding sequence is TGTGCCAGCAGGGCAGGGGGAGCTAACTATGGCTACACCTTC.

Only a few counts were recorded for this clone. The gene calls are TRBV27 and TRBJ2-7, with a weak D call TRBD2 (5 bases). CDR1 and CDR2 from the germline V gene are MNHEY and SMNVEV (reference sequence). V gave up 0 bases and J gave up 6 bases, with 9 bases separating them. The CDR3 is 13 amino acids. CDR3 region: CASSLSPAGEQYF. In DNA form, the CDR3 reads TGTGCCAGCAGTTTATCCCCCGCGGGCGAGCAGTACTTC.

This clone was detected a few times. The chain has TRBV11-2 and TRBJ2-7; unclear D gene. CDR1 and CDR2 (germline): SGHAT, FQNNGV. This CDR3 is built from 13 residues. Trimming took off 3 bases at V and 3 bases at J, with 9 bases between the two ends. CDR3 amino acids: CASSFDTFYEQYF. CDR3 in DNA: TGTGCCAGCAGCTTCGACACATTCTACGAGCAGTACTTC.

This sequence joins TRBV5-8 and TRBJ1-1, with TRBD1 as a possible D gene (6 bases). CDR1 and CDR2 (germline): SGHTS, YDEGEE. There are 16 residues in the CDR3. V was cut by 0 bases and J by 1 base, with 13 bases left in between. In DNA form, the CDR3 reads TGTGCCAGCAGCTTGGCCCCGGGACACACGAACACTGAAGCTTTCTTT. Residues: CASSLAPGHTNTEAFF.

The chain joins TRBV7-3 to TRBJ2-5; 10 bases match TRBD2. Unmatched junction bases numbered 0, after V lost 4 bases and J lost 4 bases. The germline V gene has CDR1 SGHTA and CDR2 FQGTGA. This CDR3 comprises 13 residues. CDR3 residues: CASSWTSGETQYF. The DNA for the CDR3 is TGTGCCAGCAGCTGGACTAGCGGAGAGACCCAGTACTTC.

The V call is TRBV10-1, the J call TRBJ2-5, with D perhaps matching TRBD1 (6 bases). Germline loops: CDR1 WNHNN, CDR2 SYGVQD (reference sequence). The CDR3 covers 11 residues. Trimming pared 8 bases from V and 5 bases from J, leaving 9 bases between. CDR3 DNA sequence: TGCGCCAGCTCCCAGGGGGAGACCCAGTACTTC. Encoded protein: CASSQGETQYF.

The chain links TRBV3-1 (or the pseudogene TRBV3-2) to TRBJ1-1, with D uncertain. V gave up 0 bases and J gave up 1 base, with 6 bases separating them. The CDR3 totals 14 residues. The germline CDR1 and CDR2 sequences are LGHDT and YNNKEL (reference sequence). The CDR3 DNA reads TGTGCCAGCAGCCAAGACCGTTCGAACACTGAAGCTTTCTTT. This translates into CASSQDRSNTEAFF.

This chain joins TRBV9 and TRBJ2-3; 8 bases match TRBD1. CDR3 length: 16 residues. The V gene end was trimmed by 0 bases and the J gene end by 2 bases; junction bases not matched to a gene: 5. Germline lookup yields CDR1 SGDLS and CDR2 YYNGEE. DNA for the CDR3: TGTGCCAGCAGCGTAGGGGACAGGACTTACACAGATACGCAGTATTTT. Translated: CASSVGDRTYTDTQYF.

CDR3 protein: CSARDSEKLFF. The CDR3 DNA is TGCAGTGCTAGAGACAGTGAAAAACTGTTTTTT. This chain connects TRBV20-1 to TRBJ1-4; unclear D gene. This CDR3 has 11 amino acids. The V gene lost 0 bases and the J gene lost 7 bases, with 3 bases spanning the gap. Germline V gene lookup returns CDR1 DFQATT and CDR2 SNEGSKA (reference sequence).

J is TRBJ2-7 and V is TRBV3-1 (or the pseudogene TRBV3-2), with D uncertain. V was pared by 0 bases and J by 0 bases, with 18 bases between. CDR1 and CDR2 (germline): LGHDT, YNNKEL (reference sequence). This CDR3 is built from 18 residues. The CDR3 bases are TGTGCCAGCAGCCAAGAATCTCCATCCTACCTAAGCTCCTACGAGCAGTACTTC. Translation gives CASSQESPSYLSSYEQYF.

The genes are TRBV6-1 and TRBJ2-1; D is unclear. The V end was cut by 1 base, the J end by 5 bases, with 6 bases between. The length of the CDR3 is 13 residues. The germline gives CDR1 MNHNS, CDR2 SASEGT. Here the CDR3 DNA reads TGTGCCAGCAGTGAAGATGTCGACAATGAGCAGTTCTTC. As protein: CASSEDVDNEQFF.